This T cell receptor beta chain was observed in a study of T cells in Graves' hyperthyroidism and ophthalmopathy. Disease duration under 2 months; hyperthyroidism patients were aged 18 to 65. General study findings and limits: In validation, the model predicted ophthalmopathy. These predictions came a median roughly seven months before onset.

This clonotype showed up just a few times. Its antigen is not known. Germline CDR1 is DFQATT and CDR2 is SNEGSKA (reference sequence). With 6 bases clipped from V and 0 bases from J, the junction kept 12 bases outside the gene matches. The CDR3 length is 17 residues. Researchers amplified the TCR beta CDR3 regions from RNA transcripts. The HTBI primer set served for first-round RT-PCR of the TCR CDR3. MiXCR, applied by TCRdb to the multiplex PCR reads, yields one record per CDR3 protein. The sample has hundreds of thousands of distinct CDR3 sequences; around 14% are singletons. The TCR sequence derives from a woman aged 25 to 39 with Graves' hyperthyroidism that later progressed to Graves' ophthalmopathy. This chain uses TRBV20-1 with TRBJ2-1, with TRBD2 identical over 9 bases. Source material: blood. CDR3 residues: CSAVSRTSVTSYNEQFF. CDR3 in DNA: TGCAGTGCCGTGAGCAGGACTAGCGTTACCTCCTACAATGAGCAGTTCTTC.